This T cell receptor (beta chain) derives from a study of cytomegalovirus exposure and HLA in healthy donors. Regarding this clone: Its antigen is undetermined.

The PCR was carried out with 60 Vbeta primers and 13 Jbeta primers. Profiled with immunoSEQ multiplex PCR; TCRdb holds only in-frame clones, not every one. The repertoire includes roughly 45,000 clones, roughly 60% of them detected once, and 8.7% sits in the top ten. Healthy bone marrow donors made up the cohort. Findings of the study overall: Later analysis reportedly placed an Asian-associated ancestry cluster below the roughly 680-donor mean in N-insertions. When analyzed later, the rates of TCR association showed variation by HLA locus, with DRB1 the most and HLA-C the fewest. It was reported that the classifier diagnosed cytomegalovirus status with high specificity and sensitivity in both the original and validation cohorts.

CDR3 size: 17 residues. CDR1 is SGHVS and CDR2 is FQNEAQ in the germline V gene. The V gene lost 8 bases and the J gene lost 0 bases, with 20 bases spanning the gap. The chain combines TRBV7-8 with TRBJ1-3; maybe TRBD1 (6 bases). The TCR was taken from a human donor in good health. Sequencing was carried out using PBMCs. The CDR3 protein is CASVLGGGFSSGNTIYF. The CDR3 nucleotides are TGTGCCAGCGTCCTGGGGGGGGGCTTCTCCTCTGGAAACACCATATATTTT.